The entry below gives a single T cell receptor beta chain sequence along with its context. Its antigen is not yet known. No base quality values were provided; no much bigger clone lies one nucleotide off. TCRdb records Illumina HiSeq 1500 as the sequencer. The public reads were reprocessed in TCRdb via fastp at Q25 and MiXCR, keeping in-frame beta chains. Here each entry gathers all rows of one CDR3 protein and keeps the most common genes and DNA. The sample has fewer than 900,000 distinct CDR3 sequences on record, almost 30% of them singletons. Of the sample, about an eighth is held by the ten largest clones. This sample is drawn from a study of T cell repertoires in cytomegalovirus infection (dated by TCRdb to the late 2010s). About the full investigation: Recently identified HLA-C-restricted CMV epitopes, whose presentation resists viral immunomodulation, were targeted by peptide stimulations together with well-studied HLA-B-restricted epitopes. Because public TCR beta signatures pointed to carriage of CMV infection together with the matching HLA type, the HLA type of each donor mattered for the analysis.

The CDR3 sequence holds 13 residues, the cysteine and phenylalanine included. The only DNA kept is the CDR3, 39 bases in frame from the first base. From the germline V gene (reference sequence), CDR1 is MNHEY and CDR2 is SMNVEV. The junction carries 13 bases between V and J, which are trimmed by 3 bases and 10 bases respectively. The paper as a whole reports these results and caveats: The ex vivo response was dominated by HLA-C-restricted CMV-specific TCR beta clonotypes, and the single most frequent clonotype in two of eight donors was supplied by these HLA-C-restricted clonotypes. In both this cohort and an independent 352-donor cohort, the cumulative frequency of public TCR beta family members distinguished carriers of CMV infection plus the relevant HLA type.

Taken with the paper, the label for treatment or condition translates to: in vitro stimulation with specific CMV peptide epitopes to enrich CMV-specific T cells. The sequencing here drew on cultured CD8+ T cells from PBMCs, taken from culture after CMV antigen stimulation. The sequence was collected from a human donor in good health (CMV status not recorded). Some clones in this sample may be carry-over from other donors' samples. The chain links TRBV27 with TRBJ1-5; TRBD1 is a weak D gene call, 6 bases matching. The DNA sequence reads TGTGCCAGCAGTTTGAGGCAGGGGAATCCCCAGCATTTT. Translated, it gives CASSLRQGNPQHF.